The 3 T cell receptor beta chains in this list originate from one sample, sequenced in a study of CD8 T cells in ankylosing spondylitis. Study conclusions and caveats: Eight highly homologous variants made up a TCR beta motif, and this motif appeared characteristic of ankylosing spondylitis blood.

The antigens these receptors bind are not known. TCRdb reprocessed the 5' RACE reads with MiXCR, giving one entry per CDR3 protein. This table has about 450,000 distinct CDR3 sequences, roughly a quarter appearing once. Material for sequencing was blood, either unsorted or a sorted T cell fraction (not recorded which). The receptors here all came from a male donor with ankylosing spondylitis.

V gene TRBV3-1 combines with J gene TRBJ1-1, with D perhaps matching TRBD1 (5 bases). Germline V gene sequence: CDR1 LGHDT, CDR2 YNNKEL (reference sequence). The V gene lost 1 base and the J gene lost 5 bases, with 14 bases spanning the gap. The CDR3 has 15 residues. The CDR3 loop reads CASSQVGRGQTEAFF. The CDR3 DNA reads TGTGCCAGCAGCCAAGTAGGAAGGGGCCAGACTGAAGCTTTCTTT.

This clonotype appeared once. This chain joins TRBV18 and TRBJ1-2; D call uncertain. The germline CDR1 and CDR2 sequences are KGHSH and LQKENI. The CDR3 spans 14 residues. V was pared by 4 bases and J by 5 bases, with 14 bases between. CDR3 DNA: TGTGCCAGCTCACTTGGCCTTGGCAGTTATGGCTACACCTTC. This codes for CASSLGLGSYGYTF.

This clonotype was observed a handful of times. The rearrangement links TRBV7-2 to TRBJ2-7; 9 bases align to TRBD1. V shed 3 bases and J 2 bases; nucleotides not matched to a gene: 5. CDR1 and CDR2 from the germline V gene are SGHTA and FQGNSA. This CDR3 contains 15 residues. The CDR3 loop reads CASSFDRDRAYEQYF. In DNA, the CDR3 is TGTGCCAGCAGCTTCGACCGGGACAGGGCCTACGAGCAGTACTTC. Filled out from reference TRBV7-2 and TRBJ2-7, the complete variable domain reads GAGVSQSPSNKVTEKGKDVELRCDPISGHTALYWYRQSLGQGLEFLIYFQGNSAPDKSGLPSDRFSAERTGGSVSTLTIQRTQQEDSAVYLCASSFDRDRAYEQYFGPGTRLTVT.